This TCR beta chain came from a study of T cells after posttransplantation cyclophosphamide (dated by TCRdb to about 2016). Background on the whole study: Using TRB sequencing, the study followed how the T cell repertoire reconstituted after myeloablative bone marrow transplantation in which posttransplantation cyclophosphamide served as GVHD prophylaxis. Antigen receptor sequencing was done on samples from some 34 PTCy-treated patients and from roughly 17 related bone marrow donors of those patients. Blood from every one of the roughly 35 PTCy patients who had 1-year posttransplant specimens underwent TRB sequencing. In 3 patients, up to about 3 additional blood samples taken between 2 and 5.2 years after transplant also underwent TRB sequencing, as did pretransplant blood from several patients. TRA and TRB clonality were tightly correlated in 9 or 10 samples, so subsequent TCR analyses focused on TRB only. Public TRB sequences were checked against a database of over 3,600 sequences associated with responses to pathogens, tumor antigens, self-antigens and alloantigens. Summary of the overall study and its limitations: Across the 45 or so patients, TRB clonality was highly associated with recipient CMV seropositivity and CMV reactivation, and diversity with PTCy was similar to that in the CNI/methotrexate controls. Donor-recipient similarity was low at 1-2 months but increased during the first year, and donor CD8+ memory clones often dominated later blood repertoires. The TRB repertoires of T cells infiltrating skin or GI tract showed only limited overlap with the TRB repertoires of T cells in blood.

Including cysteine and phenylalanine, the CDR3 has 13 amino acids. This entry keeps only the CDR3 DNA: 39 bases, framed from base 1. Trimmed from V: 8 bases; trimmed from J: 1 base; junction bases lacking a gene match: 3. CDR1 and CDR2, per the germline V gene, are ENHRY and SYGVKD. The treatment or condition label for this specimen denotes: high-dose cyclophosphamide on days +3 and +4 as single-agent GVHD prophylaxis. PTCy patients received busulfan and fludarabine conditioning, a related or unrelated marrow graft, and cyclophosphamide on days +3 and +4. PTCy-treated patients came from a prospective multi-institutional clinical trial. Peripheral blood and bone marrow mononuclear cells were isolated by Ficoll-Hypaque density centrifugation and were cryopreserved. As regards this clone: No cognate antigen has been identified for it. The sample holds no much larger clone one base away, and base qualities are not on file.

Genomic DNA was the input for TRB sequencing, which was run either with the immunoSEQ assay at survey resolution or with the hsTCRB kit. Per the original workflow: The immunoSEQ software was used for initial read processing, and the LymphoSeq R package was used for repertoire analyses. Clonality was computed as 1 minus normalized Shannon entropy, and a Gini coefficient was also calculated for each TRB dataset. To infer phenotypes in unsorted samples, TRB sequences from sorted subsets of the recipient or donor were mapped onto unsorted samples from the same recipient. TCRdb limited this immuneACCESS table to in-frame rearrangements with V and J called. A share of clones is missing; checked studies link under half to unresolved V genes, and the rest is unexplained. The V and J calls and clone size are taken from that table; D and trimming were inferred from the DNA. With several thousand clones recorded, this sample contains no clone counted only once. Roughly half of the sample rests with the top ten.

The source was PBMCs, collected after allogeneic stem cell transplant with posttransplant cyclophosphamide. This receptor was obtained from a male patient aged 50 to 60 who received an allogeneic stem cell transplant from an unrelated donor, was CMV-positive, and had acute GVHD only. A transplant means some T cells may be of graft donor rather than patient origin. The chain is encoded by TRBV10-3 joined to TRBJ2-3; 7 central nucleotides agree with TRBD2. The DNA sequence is TGTGCCATCGCGGCGGGGGGCACAGATACGCAGTATTTT. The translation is CAIAAGGTDTQYF.